The present T cell receptor (beta chain) was sequenced within a study of graft-versus-host responses after intestinal transplantation. Overall study context: Every one of the recipients received anti-thymocyte globulin induction and afterwards took tacrolimus and steroids for around three years.

TCRdb keeps only in-frame clones here, not all; method: immunoSEQ multiplex PCR. The sample has 55,000 to 80,000 clones, around nine tenths seen once. In regard to this clone: Its specificity is unknown. Other DNA sequences in this specimen translate into the identical CDR3.

General study findings and limits: Subjects displaying graft-donor T cell macrochimerism possessed elevated graft-versus-host to host-versus-graft clonal ratios inside allografts.

The source of this sequence is a human donor who was the organ donor for an intestinal transplant. Sample: unstimulated CD8+ T cells sorted from spleen or lymph node cells, taken before transplant.

CDR3 loop: CASSFPGGSYEQYF. In DNA form, the CDR3 reads TGTGCCAGCAGTTTTCCCGGGGGATCCTACGAGCAGTACTTC. V is TRBV28 and J is TRBJ2-7, with D possibly TRBD2 on 6 matching bases. Per the germline V gene, CDR1 is MDHEN and CDR2 is SYDVKM. V was trimmed by 3 bases and J by 1 base, leaving 10 bases between them. The CDR3 loop spans 14 amino acids.